The next 25 T cell receptor beta chains were all read from a single sample in a study of CD8+ T cells in alopecia areata. RNA, once extracted, was reverse transcribed into cDNA for use as the sequencing template. Generated by immunoSEQ multiplex PCR, the TCRdb table keeps only in-frame clones and is missing some. The sample has hundreds of thousands of clones, more than 60% seen once; the top ten hold around 1.2%. Treatment reported: oral pan-JAK inhibitor, 5-10 mg twice daily. Sequences were derived from CD4+ T cells sorted from blood, sampled at week 44, from a patient treated with tofacitinib. The receptors here all came from a human donor with alopecia areata.

This clone was picked up a small number of times. CDR3 sequence (DNA): TGTGCCAGCACCGTACTGGGACCCTCCCGTCCGCAGTATTTT. Its protein is CASTVLGPSRPQYF. The chain is built from TRBV7-2 and TRBJ2-3; D assignment may be TRBD1 or TRBD2 (5 bases each). The CDR3 contains 14 residues. V was cut by 7 bases and J by 10 bases, with 21 bases left in between. Germline V gives CDR1 SGHTA, CDR2 FQGNSA. Using reference TRBV7-2 and TRBJ2-3 for the parts outside the CDR3, the full variable domain is GAGVSQSPSNKVTEKGKDVELRCDPISGHTALYWYRQSLGQGLEFLIYFQGNSAPDKSGLPSDRFSAERTGGSVSTLTIQRTQQEDSAVYLCASTVLGPSRPQYFGPGTRLTVL.

The CDR3 loop reads CASSVGAARDEQYF. CDR3 coding DNA: TGTGCCAGCAGCGTAGGGGCCGCGCGAGACGAGCAGTACTTC. The chain uses TRBV9 and TRBJ2-7; D gene ambiguous. Trimming pared 0 bases from V and 5 bases from J, leaving 12 bases between. The CDR3 is 14 residues long. Germline V gene data show CDR1 as SGDLS and CDR2 as YYNGEE.

This clone was seen just once. The V and J genes are TRBV30 and TRBJ1-4; possible D gene TRBD1, 5 bases. V gave up 6 bases and J gave up 0 bases, with 11 bases separating them. CDR1 and CDR2 (germline): GTSNPN, SVGIG (reference sequence). The CDR3 covers 14 residues. This CDR3 reads CACSTGPTNEKLFF. In DNA form, the CDR3 reads TGTGCCTGCTCCACGGGGCCAACTAATGAAAAACTGTTTTTT. Combining the CDR3 with reference TRBV30 and TRBJ1-4 gives the whole variable domain SQTIHQWPATLVQPVGSPLSLECTVEGTSNPNLYWYRQAAGRGLQLLFYSVGIGQISSEVPQNLSASRPQDRQFILSSKKLLLSDSGFYLCACSTGPTNEKLFFGSGTQLSVL.

The gene calls are TRBV29-1 and TRBJ1-5; maybe TRBD1 (5 bases). Germline V CDR1 and CDR2: SQVTM, ANQGSEA. V gave up 6 bases and J gave up 4 bases, with 16 bases separating them. The CDR3 has 14 amino acids. CDR3 DNA: TGCAGCGTAATCCGGGACGGTGAAAATCAGCCCCAGCATTTT. Translating it yields CSVIRDGENQPQHF. Combining the CDR3 with reference TRBV29-1 and TRBJ1-5 gives the whole variable domain SAVISQKPSRDICQRGTSLTIQCQVDSQVTMMFWYRQQPGQSLTLIATANQGSEATYESGFVIDKFPISRPNLTFSTLTVSNMSPEDSSIYLCSVIRDGENQPQHFGDGTRLSIL.

A single count supports this clone. Germline and junction disagree at one end, which may indicate a read error. The CDR3 DNA follows: TGTGCCAGCAGCTGGACCGGGACATTTATCGGGTTC. Translating it yields CASSWTGTFIGF. The V gene is TRBV5-8, the J gene TRBJ2-7; tentative D call: TRBD1 (6 bases). The CDR3 totals 12 residues. Germline CDR1 reads SGHTS; CDR2 reads YDEGEE.

J is TRBJ1-2 and V is TRBV6-5, with a weak D call TRBD1 (6 bases). Deletions cut 6 bases from V and 3 bases from J, with 14 bases between. CDR1 and CDR2 from the germline V gene are MNHEY and SVGAGI. The CDR3 has 14 amino acids. The DNA for the CDR3 is TGTGCCAGCAGAGCGGCAGGGGAATACTATGGCTACACCTTC. Translation: CASRAAGEYYGYTF.

The CDR3 coding sequence is TGTGCCAGCAGCTTGGGACAGGCCAACACTGAAGCTTTCTTT. Translating it yields CASSLGQANTEAFF. The chain employs TRBV7-3 and TRBJ1-1; TRBD1 aligns across 8 bases. The CDR3 spans 14 residues. V trimming: 3 bases; J trimming: 2 bases; junction bases outside the gene matches: 2. CDR1 and CDR2 from the germline V gene are SGHTA and FQGTGA. The entire variable domain, with the rest obtained from reference TRBV7-3 and TRBJ1-1, is as follows: GAGVSQTPSNKVTEKGKYVELRCDPISGHTALYWYRQSLGQGPEFLIYFQGTGAADDSGLPNDRFFAVRPEGSVSTLKIQRTERGDSAVYLCASSLGQANTEAFFGQGTRLTVV.

This chain joins TRBV18 and TRBJ2-5; TRBD1 might be the D (6 bases). The CDR3 spans 13 residues. V lost 2 bases to trimming and J lost 2 bases, with 6 bases between them. From germline, CDR1 is KGHSH and CDR2 LQKENI. CDR3 sequence reads: CASSPGQQETQYF. Written as DNA, the CDR3 is TGTGCCAGCTCACCAGGACAGCAAGAGACCCAGTACTTC.

This chain connects TRBV19 to TRBJ2-7, with 7 bases aligning to TRBD1. Germline V gives CDR1 LNHDA, CDR2 SQIVND (reference sequence). The CDR3 is made up of 13 amino acids. Trimming removed 6 bases from V and 4 bases from J; junction bases left unmatched: 6. The CDR3 nucleotides read TGTGCCAGTAGCCCCCGACAGGGTTACGAGCAGTACTTC. It is translated as CASSPRQGYEQYF.

This clone was observed a handful of times. This sequence joins TRBV29-1 and TRBJ2-5; D not resolved. Trimming removed 3 bases from V and 4 bases from J, with 12 bases in between. This CDR3 has 13 amino acids. Germline-derived CDR1 and CDR2 are SQVTM and ANQGSEA. The CDR3 sequence: CSVEIISGETQYF. DNA of the CDR3: TGCAGCGTTGAGATTATATCGGGAGAGACCCAGTACTTC.

The chain links TRBV5-1 to TRBJ2-5; D gene ambiguous. Trimming took off 0 bases at V and 3 bases at J, with 12 bases between the two ends. Germline V lookup: CDR1 SGHRS, CDR2 YFSETQ. This CDR3 is 15 amino acids long. The CDR3 loop is CASSLAGRSEETQYF. CDR3 nucleotides: TGCGCCAGCAGCTTGGCCGGACGGTCCGAAGAGACCCAGTACTTC.

This clone was seen only once. The chain carries TRBV29-1 and TRBJ2-1; 7 bases align to TRBD1. CDR1 and CDR2 from the germline V gene are SQVTM and ANQGSEA. This CDR3 has 11 amino acids. The junction had 13 bases not matched to a gene; V was cut back by 7 bases and J by 16 bases. The CDR3 sequence: CSGRKGDSSFF. In DNA form, the CDR3 reads TGCAGCGGGCGAAAGGGGGACAGCTCCTTCTTC.

This clone was seen ten or more times. CDR3 bases: TGTGCCAGCAGTGAAGGACGGACAGGGGATCAGCCCCAGCATTTT. Residues: CASSEGRTGDQPQHF. The J gene is TRBJ1-5, the V gene TRBV2, with TRBD1 identical over 9 bases. Germline trimming cut 1 base from V and 5 bases from J; bases unmatched to any gene: 3. Germline V gives CDR1 SNHLY, CDR2 FYNNEI. The CDR3 sequence is 15 residues long.

The chain uses TRBV6-5 and TRBJ1-1, with no clear D. Germline lookup yields CDR1 MNHEY and CDR2 SVGAGI. Trimming took 0 bases from V and 8 from J, leaving 13 bases between them. This CDR3 has 14 amino acids. DNA of the CDR3: TGTGCCAGCAGTTACTCGATTGGCAGGCAGGAAGCTTTCTTT. Protein: CASSYSIGRQEAFF.

The rearrangement links TRBV2 to TRBJ1-2; 8 nucleotides line up with TRBD1. This CDR3 is built from 14 residues. CDR1 and CDR2 (germline): SNHLY, FYNNEI. After removal of 5 bases from V and 1 base from J, the junction contained 3 bases not matched to a gene. The DNA of the CDR3 is TGTGCCAGCAGTTCCGACAGGGGTAACTATGGCTACACCTTC. Protein sequence: CASSSDRGNYGYTF.

The CDR3 DNA is TGCGCCAGCAGCTCAGGGTTGGGCACAGATACGCAGTATTTT. Residues: CASSSGLGTDTQYF. The rearrangement joins TRBV5-1 to TRBJ2-3; possibly TRBD1 for D (5 bases). Trimming stripped 3 bases from V and 1 base from J, with 9 bases between. Germline V gene data show CDR1 as SGHRS and CDR2 as YFSETQ. CDR3 size: 14 residues.

The chain links TRBV2 to TRBJ1-4; no clear D gene. V lost 4 bases and J lost 5, with 5 bases in between. CDR1 and CDR2 from the germline V gene are SNHLY and FYNNEI. This CDR3 is built from 12 residues. The CDR3 DNA reads as TGTGCCAGCAGTGGATCAAATGAAAAACTGTTTTTT. It yields the protein CASSGSNEKLFF.

CDR3 in DNA: TGCGCCAGCAGCTTGGCGGACAGGGTAGGCTCACCCCTCCACTTT. Amino acid sequence: CASSLADRVGSPLHF. The chain carries TRBV5-1 and TRBJ1-6; 8 nucleotides align to TRBD1. V dropped 0 bases and J dropped 10; count of bases not matched to a gene: 6. The germline gives CDR1 SGHRS, CDR2 YFSETQ. The CDR3 is 15 amino acids. Based on the CDR3 plus reference TRBV5-1 and TRBJ1-6, the full variable domain is KAGVTQTPRYLIKTRGQQVTLSCSPISGHRSVSWYQQTPGQGLQFLFEYFSETQRNKGNFPGRFSGRQFSNSRSEMNVSTLELGDSALYLCASSLADRVGSPLHFGNGTRLTVT.

There are a few counts of this clone. This chain joins TRBV14 and TRBJ1-6; D ambiguous. V was cut by 1 base and J by 10 bases, with 11 bases left in between. Germline values: CDR1 SGHDN, CDR2 FVKESK. The length of the CDR3 is 14 residues. CDR3 protein: CASSQGVGWSPLHF. CDR3 coding DNA: TGTGCCAGCAGCCAAGGCGTAGGGTGGTCACCCCTCCACTTT. Complete variable domain (other parts from reference TRBV14 and TRBJ1-6): EAGVTQFPSHSVIEKGQTVTLRCDPISGHDNLYWYRRVMGKEIKFLLHFVKESKQDESGMPNNRFLAERTGGTYSTLKVQPAELEDSGVYFCASSQGVGWSPLHFGNGTRLTVT.

The V gene is TRBV18, the J gene TRBJ1-2; D may be TRBD1 (5 bases). CDR3 length: 16 amino acids. The V gene lost 2 bases and the J gene lost 1 base, with 14 bases spanning the gap. Germline V gene data show CDR1 as KGHSH and CDR2 as LQKENI. CDR3 coding DNA: TGTGCCAGCTCACCAGCCGTAGGGGCAGTTAACTATGGCTACACCTTC. Translated: CASSPAVGAVNYGYTF.

Only a few counts were recorded for this clone. Compared with germline, one end of the junction differs, possibly owing to a read error. The rearrangement uses TRBV20-1 and TRBJ2-7; the match to TRBD1 covers 7 bases. This CDR3 comprises 11 residues. Germline CDR1 is DFQATT and CDR2 is SNEGSKA (reference sequence). For the CDR3, the DNA is TGCAGTGCTAATTTCTACGGGACAGCCGTCTTC. It yields the protein CSANFYGTAVF.

V and J are TRBV29-1 and TRBJ2-3; TRBD2 agrees at 11 bases. The germline V gene has CDR1 SQVTM and CDR2 ANQGSEA. There are 14 residues in the CDR3. J was trimmed by 4 bases and V by 7 bases; bases with no gene match: 7. The CDR3 is CSATSGGAPDTQYF. In DNA, the CDR3 is TGCAGCGCCACTAGCGGGGGTGCCCCAGATACGCAGTATTTT.

This sequence joins TRBV7-2 and TRBJ2-3; possibly TRBD1 or TRBD2 for D (7 bases each). Germline V gene sequence: CDR1 SGHTA, CDR2 FQGNSA. The CDR3 covers 15 residues. V was shortened by 6 bases and J by 3 bases, with 16 bases between the two germline ends. CDR3 protein: CASRYQGGLTDTQYF. Here the CDR3 DNA reads TGTGCCAGCAGATACCAGGGGGGGCTGACAGATACGCAGTATTTT.

The chain uses TRBV14 and TRBJ2-1; 12 bases are a match to TRBD2. J gave up 10 bases and V 5 bases, and 15 bases lay outside the gene matches. This CDR3 has 17 amino acids. From germline, CDR1 is SGHDN and CDR2 FVKESK. CDR3 nucleotides: TGTGCCAGCAGCTCCCCCCGACTAGCGGGGGTTCGGGTGGAGCAGTTCTTC. It yields the protein CASSSPRLAGVRVEQFF.

The chain couples TRBV7-3 to TRBJ2-1, with D unresolved. Germline V gene lookup returns CDR1 SGHTA and CDR2 FQGTGA. CDR3 length: 13 residues. V lost 0 bases and J 8 bases, leaving 8 bases between the germline ends. CDR3 nucleotides: TGTGCCAGCAGCTTAACATCCCGGCATGAGCAGTTCTTC. Amino acids: CASSLTSRHEQFF.